Below are 32 T cell receptor beta chains sequenced from a single sample in a study of cytomegalovirus exposure and HLA in healthy donors. Primers for the PCR totalled 60 Vbeta and 13 Jbeta. Method: immunoSEQ multiplex PCR; TCRdb's copy keeps in-frame clones and lacks some. This sample carries under 150,000 clones, with about 2.1% going to the ten biggest clones. The specimen sequenced was PBMCs. The receptors were gathered from a woman aged 55-69 years in good health and CMV-seronegative.

The V call is TRBV7-9, the J call TRBJ2-3; perhaps TRBD2 as D (5 bases). Germline assignment: CDR1 SEHNR and CDR2 FQNEAQ (reference sequence). The germline V and J ends were trimmed by 5 bases and 6 bases, with 9 bases remaining between them. This CDR3 spans 12 amino acids. The CDR3: CASSPERDTQYF. Here the CDR3 DNA reads TGTGCCAGCAGCCCAGAGCGGGATACGCAGTATTTT.

The chain uses TRBV28 and TRBJ1-3; D is possibly TRBD1 (5 bases). V was cut by 6 bases and J by 2 bases, with 8 bases left in between. The germline CDR1 and CDR2 sequences are MDHEN and SYDVKM. The CDR3 runs 13 residues. This CDR3 is CASSDSPGNTIYF. The CDR3 DNA reads as TGTGCCAGCAGCGACAGTCCTGGAAACACCATATATTTT.

V is TRBV23-1 and J is TRBJ2-3; D unclear. TRBV23-1 is flagged as an ORF with uncertain function. CDR3 size: 15 residues. The ends were cut back, 5 bases at V and 1 base at J, with 13 bases in the middle. The CDR3 here is CASSKRMARTDTQYF. CDR3 DNA: TGCGCCAGCAGTAAACGAATGGCACGCACAGATACGCAGTATTTT.

The chain recombines TRBV4-1 with TRBJ1-5; TRBD1 is a possible D gene (6 bases). The germline CDR1 and CDR2 sequences are MGHRA and YSYEKL. This CDR3 region has 19 residues. The V end lost 3 bases, the J end lost 0 bases, and 21 bases lay between the germline ends. DNA for the CDR3: TGCGCCAGCAGCCAGGTTTGGCTATGGGGGGGACATAGCAATCAGCCCCAGCATTTT. Translating gives CASSQVWLWGGHSNQPQHF.

The chain carries TRBV28 and TRBJ1-2, with TRBD1 identical over 8 bases. CDR1 is MDHEN, CDR2 SYDVKM, per germline. Unmatched junction bases numbered 3, after V lost 4 bases and J lost 5 bases. There are 13 residues in the CDR3. CDR3 protein: CASSSGQVYGYTF. The CDR3 DNA reads TGTGCCAGCAGTTCGGGACAGGTATATGGCTACACCTTC.

The rearrangement joins TRBV12-5 to TRBJ1-5; TRBD1 matches 7 bases. The CDR3 covers 14 residues. CDR1 is LGHNT and CDR2 is FRNRAP in the germline V gene. J gave up 5 bases and V 2 bases, and 3 bases lay outside the gene matches. The CDR3 sequence: CASGLLGGHQPQHF. DNA of the CDR3: TGTGCTAGTGGTTTGTTAGGGGGCCATCAGCCCCAGCATTTT.

This chain links TRBV28 with TRBJ2-3; D uncertain. Germline CDR1 and CDR2: MDHEN and SYDVKM. V lost 8 bases, J lost 2 bases, and 14 bases lay in between. The CDR3 runs to 14 residues. Here the CDR3 DNA reads TGTGCCAGCGGGCAGAGCACGTTCACAGATACGCAGTATTTT. This codes for CASGQSTFTDTQYF.

The rearrangement uses TRBV5-1 and TRBJ2-1; maybe TRBD1 (5 bases). V was pared by 1 base and J by 4 bases, with 12 bases between. The CDR3 contains 15 residues. The germline V gene has CDR1 SGHRS and CDR2 YFSETQ. CDR3 bases: TGCGCCAGCAGCTTGCAGGGTACCGATTACAATGAGCAGTTCTTC. Residues: CASSLQGTDYNEQFF.

The V and J genes are TRBV27 and TRBJ2-7; 8 bases match TRBD2. The CDR3 is 14 residues long. J gave up 4 bases and V 7 bases, and 9 bases lay outside the gene matches. Germline V gene sequence: CDR1 MNHEY, CDR2 SMNVEV (reference sequence). The CDR3 DNA follows: TGTGCCAGCAACTCCGGGGGGGGTTCGTACGAGCAGTACTTC. It translates to CASNSGGGSYEQYF.

The chain joins TRBV11-2 to TRBJ1-4, with TRBD1 matching over 8 bases. Trimming at V came to 5 bases and at J to 3 bases, leaving 5 bases not matched to a gene. The germline CDR1 and CDR2 sequences are SGHAT and FQNNGV. The CDR3 spans 15 residues. CDR3 nucleotides: TGTGCCAGCAGCAAGACAGGGGAGGCTAATGAAAAACTGTTTTTT. This encodes CASSKTGEANEKLFF.

The V gene is TRBV7-9, the J gene TRBJ2-5; D unclear. The last part of the DNA fits TRBJ2-7 better; the J call may be wrong. From germline, CDR1 is SEHNR and CDR2 FQNEAQ (reference sequence). The CDR3 totals 13 residues. CDR3 sequence reads: CASSFLQDYEQYF. The DNA of the CDR3 is TGTGCCAGCAGCTTCCTACAAGACTACGAGCAGTACTTC.

The rearrangement joins TRBV2 to TRBJ1-5, with a tentative D call TRBD1 (5 bases). Trimming removed 6 bases at V and 1 base at J, with 13 bases between. This CDR3 spans 15 amino acids. The germline CDR1 and CDR2 sequences are SNHLY and FYNNEI. CDR3 in DNA: TGTGCCAGCAGGGAGTGGAGGGACAGCAATCAGCCCCAGCATTTT. Translating it yields CASREWRDSNQPQHF.

The chain combines TRBV6-1 with TRBJ1-4; 7 bases match TRBD1. V shed 2 bases, J shed 8 bases, and the junction held 8 bases outside the gene matches. CDR1 and CDR2 (germline): MNHNS, SASEGT. The CDR3 is 15 residues long. The chain's CDR3 is CASSESEGAGEKLFF. In DNA form, the CDR3 reads TGTGCCAGCAGTGAATCGGAGGGGGCGGGGGAAAAACTGTTTTTT.

V usage is TRBV13 and J usage is TRBJ2-1; D gene unclear. V was clipped by 5 bases and J by 5 bases, with 22 bases between them. Germline CDR1 reads PRHDT; CDR2 reads FYEKMQ (reference sequence). CDR3 length: 17 amino acids. The CDR3 nucleotides read TGTGCCAGCAGCCTAGACGTAATGGTAGCCGTGAACAATGAGCAGTTCTTC. This gives the protein CASSLDVMVAVNNEQFF.

This rearrangement joins TRBV6-4 to TRBJ1-6; 10 positions agree with TRBD1. Germline V lookup: CDR1 MRHNA, CDR2 SNTAGT. Unmatched junction bases numbered 4, after V lost 6 bases and J lost 5 bases. CDR3 length equals 15 residues. CDR3 protein: CASRGQGTDNSPLHF. The CDR3 nucleotides are TGTGCCAGCAGGGGACAGGGGACAGATAATTCACCCCTCCACTTT.

The V gene is TRBV7-9, the J gene TRBJ1-3, with TRBD1 identical over 7 bases. The V and J ends lost 6 bases and 4 bases, in that order; junction bases with no gene match: 9. The CDR3 runs 15 residues. CDR1 SEHNR and CDR2 FQNEAQ come from the germline V gene (reference sequence). The CDR3, as DNA: TGTGCCAGCAGTCAAGACAGGGTTGTAGGAAACACCATATATTTT. Translating it yields CASSQDRVVGNTIYF.

The gene calls are TRBV2 and TRBJ1-1; tentatively, D is TRBD1 (6 bases). This CDR3 is 16 amino acids long. The V gene lost 3 bases and the J gene lost 3 bases, with 17 bases spanning the gap. Germline values: CDR1 SNHLY, CDR2 FYNNEI. The CDR3 DNA reads as TGTGCCAGCAGTGATTGGTCTCTGGGGGCGGACACTGAAGCTTTCTTT. This gives the protein CASSDWSLGADTEAFF.

V gene TRBV10-3 combines with J gene TRBJ1-3, with D maybe TRBD1 (6 bases). Deletions cut 4 bases from V and 0 bases from J, with 19 bases between. The CDR3 consists of 18 residues. Germline V gives CDR1 ENHRY, CDR2 SYGVKD. The CDR3, as DNA: TGTGCCATCAGTGCGGACAGCAACCCAACAAGCTCTGGAAACACCATATATTTT. Its translation is CAISADSNPTSSGNTIYF.

The V call is TRBV4-1, the J call TRBJ2-1, with 13 bases fitting TRBD2. The V gene's germline CDR1 is MGHRA and CDR2 YSYEKL. The CDR3 totals 16 residues. Unmatched junction bases numbered 9, after V lost 3 bases and J lost 10 bases. DNA for the CDR3: TGCGCCAGCAGCCAGGTCGACGGGACTAGCGGGGTAGAGCAGTTCTTC. This gives the protein CASSQVDGTSGVEQFF.

V gene TRBV28 combines with J gene TRBJ1-5; D not certain. This CDR3 is 12 amino acids long. Germline loops: CDR1 MDHEN, CDR2 SYDVKM. V was trimmed by 10 bases and J by 0 bases, leaving 7 bases between them. CDR3 amino acids: CATAYSNQPQHF. The CDR3, as DNA: TGTGCCACTGCGTATAGCAATCAGCCCCAGCATTTT.

This sequence joins TRBV2 and TRBJ1-4, with 7 bases fitting TRBD1. The CDR3 is 16 amino acids. V shed 6 bases and J 8 bases; nucleotides not matched to a gene: 15. Germline CDR1 reads SNHLY; CDR2 reads FYNNEI. The CDR3 DNA reads TGTGCCAGCAGGGCGTCCAGTGGGTCGACAGGGGAAAAACTGTTTTTT. Its protein product is CASRASSGSTGEKLFF.

Here the CDR3 DNA reads TGTGCCAGCTCCAACAGTTGGGGGGGCGAGCAGTACTTC. Translated, it gives CASSNSWGGEQYF. This chain uses TRBV18 with TRBJ2-7; 7 bases line up with TRBD2. The CDR3 spans 13 residues. Germline CDR1 KGHSH, CDR2 LQKENI. The junction had 8 bases not matched to a gene; V was cut back by 6 bases and J by 6 bases.

The gene calls are TRBV6-4 and TRBJ2-3; a weak D match, TRBD1 (5 bases). CDR1 and CDR2 (germline): MRHNA, SNTAGT. The CDR3 has 15 residues. The V end was cut by 5 bases, the J end by 2 bases, with 14 bases between. CDR3 in DNA: TGTGCCAGCAGTCCGACAGAGATTCACACAGATACGCAGTATTTT. Its protein is CASSPTEIHTDTQYF.

The chain links TRBV21-1 to TRBJ2-7; whether TRBD2, the table's D call, matches the DNA was not checked. TRBV21-1 is an annotated pseudogene. The CDR3 spans 16 residues. The CDR3 sequence: CASSKQGSGMLYEQYF. CDR3 nucleotides: TGTGCCAGCAGCAAACAGGGTAGCGGGATGCTCTACGAGCAGTACTTC.

This chain connects TRBV18 to TRBJ1-5, with TRBD1 as a possible D gene (5 bases). The CDR3 contains 14 residues. The V and J ends lost 1 base and 5 bases respectively, with 9 bases between them. CDR1 and CDR2 (germline): KGHSH, LQKENI. The DNA for the CDR3 is TGTGCCAGCTCACCACGGGGGGACCATCAGCCCCAGCATTTT. Translated, it gives CASSPRGDHQPQHF.

The gene calls are TRBV5-4 and TRBJ2-7; D perhaps matches TRBD2 (6 bases). The CDR3 is 13 amino acids. Trimming took 4 bases from V and 4 from J, leaving 12 bases between them. Germline lookup yields CDR1 SGHNT and CDR2 YYREEE (reference sequence). Here the CDR3 reads CASSKVGGYEQYF. In DNA, the CDR3 is TGTGCCAGCAGCAAGGTGGGGGGATACGAGCAGTACTTC.

This chain joins TRBV6-5 and TRBJ2-1, with D possibly TRBD2 on 5 matching bases. Per the germline V gene, CDR1 is MNHEY and CDR2 is SVGAGI. The CDR3 runs to 16 residues. Trimming took off 0 bases at V and 8 bases at J, with 17 bases between the two ends. CDR3 nucleotide sequence: TGTGCCAGCAGTTACTCCGGGGTGCGCTGGGATCATGAGCAGTTCTTC. Its protein product is CASSYSGVRWDHEQFF.

The chain has TRBV7-9 and TRBJ2-7; maybe TRBD1 (5 bases). CDR3 size: 14 residues. V lost 5 bases, J lost 1 base, and 12 bases lay in between. CDR1 and CDR2 from the germline V gene are SEHNR and FQNEAQ (reference sequence). The CDR3 DNA reads as TGTGCCAGCAGCCAGGGTGACTGGTCCTACGAGCAGTACTTC. This sequence encodes CASSQGDWSYEQYF.

The chain couples TRBV7-3 to TRBJ1-3; 8 bases are shared with TRBD1. The CDR3 sequence is 16 residues long. V gave up 5 bases and J gave up 0 bases; unmatched junction bases: 6. The germline V gene encodes CDR1 SGHTA and CDR2 FQGTGA. DNA for the CDR3: TGTGCCAGCAGCCCTTCAGGACAGGGCTCTGGAAACACCATATATTTT. This sequence encodes CASSPSGQGSGNTIYF.

The V and J genes are TRBV2 and TRBJ2-5, with D unresolved. The better agreement between TRBJ2-7 and the DNA end casts doubt on the J call. The CDR3 extends over 14 amino acids. Germline CDR1 and CDR2: SNHLY and FYNNEI. As DNA, the CDR3 is TGTGCCAGCAGTGAAGCCACAGTCTCCTACGAGCAGTACTTC. Amino acid sequence: CASSEATVSYEQYF.

The chain combines TRBV4-1 with TRBJ1-1, with D perhaps matching TRBD1 (5 bases). CDR3 length equals 13 residues. The V and J ends lost 4 bases and 5 bases respectively, with 11 bases between them. Germline assignment: CDR1 MGHRA and CDR2 YSYEKL. This CDR3 reads CASSPSRGTEAFF. The CDR3 bases are TGCGCCAGCAGCCCCTCGCGGGGGACTGAAGCTTTCTTT.

The J gene is TRBJ2-2, the V gene TRBV7-9; 7 bases map to TRBD2. V dropped 5 bases and J dropped 1; count of bases not matched to a gene: 7. The CDR3 covers 16 residues. Germline lookup yields CDR1 SEHNR and CDR2 FQNEAQ (reference sequence). CDR3 loop: CASSTWGGQNTGELFF. For the CDR3, the DNA is TGTGCCAGCAGCACCTGGGGGGGTCAGAACACCGGGGAGCTGTTTTTT.